Listed below are T cell receptor beta chains from one sample, sequenced in a study of OX40 agonist ivuxolimab in advanced cancers. Using immunoSEQ multiplex PCR, the repertoire was profiled, and TCRdb retains in-frame clones only, with some absent. The sample includes 35,000 to 55,000 clones, 70% to 90% seen only once; the top ten take approximately 15%. The sequencing used CD4+ or CD8+ T cells sorted from blood, collected in a trial of the OX40 agonist ivuxolimab. These receptors all come from an adult with an advanced solid tumor such as melanoma, head and neck, liver or kidney cancer. The conserved cysteine and the conserved F or W are not part of the CDR3 here.

v_call cdr3_aa
TRBV27 ASSSPMMSYEQY
TRBV5-5 ASSLQWANTDTQY
TRBV7-5 ASSYRGRNEKLF
TRBV28 ASLSGSTDTQY
TRBV7-8 ASSFRDRPYEQY
TRBV5-1 ASSLQLATTGELF
TRBV28 ASRPGQENTGELF
TRBV10-2 ASSVGQGIAKNIQY
TRBV5-1 ASSLGTGYSQNTEAF
TRBV28 ASGAGVDTQY
TRBV27 ASSGGTVTNYEQY
TRBV25-1 ASSRWTHPYEQY
TRBV28 ASSHHRGRPYEQY
TRBV4-1 ASSQGIQRTNEKLF
TRBV7-9 ATLAAGANTGELF
TRBV13 ASSFSQVDRAYEQY
TRBV2 ASSDPAGADKYKQY
TRBV30 AWSRGGRVTDTQY
TRBV28 AISGTADWQY
TRBV18 ASSRATGDTEAF
TRBV5-6 ASSPQPSEKLF